This T cell receptor (beta chain) was found in a study of CD8 T cells in ankylosing spondylitis. TCRdb fed the 5' RACE reads into MiXCR, producing one record per CDR3 protein. The profile shows about 130,000 distinct CDR3 sequences, 12% to 15% of them singletons. The germline gives CDR1 MDHEN, CDR2 SYDVKM. The CDR3 is made up of 15 amino acids. The V and J ends lost 10 bases and 0 bases, in that order; junction bases with no gene match: 3. What was sequenced was blood, either unsorted or a sorted T cell fraction (not recorded which). The TCR comes from a female donor with ankylosing spondylitis or in good health (not recorded which). The chain combines TRBV28 with TRBJ2-7; 16 positions match TRBD2. This CDR3 is CATGLAGGVSYEQYF. The CDR3 DNA reads as TGTGCCACGGGACTAGCGGGGGGGGTCTCCTACGAGCAGTACTTC.